Reported below is one T cell receptor beta chain. The antigen is unknown. CDR1 is MNHNY and CDR2 is SVGAGI in the germline V gene (reference sequence). The length of the CDR3 is 14 residues. The V and J ends lost 8 bases and 7 bases, in that order; junction bases with no gene match: 7. Sequencing used immunoSEQ multiplex PCR; TCRdb keeps in-frame clones, though not all of them. The sample has about 15,000 clones; over 70% are singletons. Input was about 550 ng to 6,500 ng of genomic DNA from tumor or blood. The entry originates in a study of T cells in tumors after PD-1 blockade. Turning to the study itself: Excluded were patients with checkpoint blockade, immunosuppressants, or radiotherapy or other anti-cancer therapy within 4 weeks. Treatment was either pembrolizumab 200 mg every 3 weeks or cemiplimab 350 mg every 2 weeks.

Study-level findings and limits: Some novel exhausted tumor clones appeared in pre-treatment blood, suggesting peripheral recruitment.

The receptor comes from a human donor with basal cell carcinoma. V and J are TRBV6-6 and TRBJ1-4; 10 positions agree with TRBD1. The starting material was PBMCs, obtained after anti-PD-1 treatment. CDR3 amino acids: CASGADRGTEKLFF. DNA for the CDR3: TGTGCCAGCGGGGCGGACAGGGGGACTGAAAAACTGTTTTTT.